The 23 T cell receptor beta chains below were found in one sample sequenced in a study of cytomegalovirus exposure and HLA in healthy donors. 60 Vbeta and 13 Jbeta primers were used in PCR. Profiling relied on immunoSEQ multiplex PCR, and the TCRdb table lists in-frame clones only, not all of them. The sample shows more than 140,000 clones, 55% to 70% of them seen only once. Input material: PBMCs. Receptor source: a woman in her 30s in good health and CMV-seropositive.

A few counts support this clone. CDR3 DNA: TGTGCCAGCATCCGGGACAGGTTAACCTCTGGGGCCAACGTCCTGACTTTC. It translates to CASIRDRLTSGANVLTF. The chain has TRBV2 and TRBJ2-6; 8 bases agree with TRBD1. CDR1 and CDR2 from the germline V gene are SNHLY and FYNNEI. This CDR3 is built from 17 residues. V dropped 7 bases and J dropped 0; count of bases not matched to a gene: 8.

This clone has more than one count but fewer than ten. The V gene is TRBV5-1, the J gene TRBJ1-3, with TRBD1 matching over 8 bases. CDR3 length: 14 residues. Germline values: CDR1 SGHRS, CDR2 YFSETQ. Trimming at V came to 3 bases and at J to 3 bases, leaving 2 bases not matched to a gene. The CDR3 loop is CASSWGQVGNTIYF. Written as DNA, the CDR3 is TGCGCCAGCAGCTGGGGACAGGTTGGAAACACCATATATTTT.

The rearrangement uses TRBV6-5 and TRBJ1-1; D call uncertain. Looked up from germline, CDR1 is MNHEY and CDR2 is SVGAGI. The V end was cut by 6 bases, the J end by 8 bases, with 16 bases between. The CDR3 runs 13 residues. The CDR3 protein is CASRPRRTEEAFF. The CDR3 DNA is TGTGCCAGCAGGCCCCGTAGAACAGAGGAAGCTTTCTTT.

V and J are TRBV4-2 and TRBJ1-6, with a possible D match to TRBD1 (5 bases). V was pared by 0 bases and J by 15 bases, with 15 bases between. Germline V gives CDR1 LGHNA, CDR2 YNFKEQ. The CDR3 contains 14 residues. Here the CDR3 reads CASSQDGEGTNLHF. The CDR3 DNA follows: TGTGCCAGCAGCCAAGATGGGGAGGGGACGAACCTCCACTTT.

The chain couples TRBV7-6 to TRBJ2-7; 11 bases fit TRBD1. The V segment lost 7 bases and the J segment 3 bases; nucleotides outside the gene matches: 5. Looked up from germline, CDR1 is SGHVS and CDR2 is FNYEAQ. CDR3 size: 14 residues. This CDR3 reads CASTYGTGGYEQYF. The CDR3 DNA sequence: TGTGCCAGCACCTACGGGACAGGGGGCTACGAGCAGTACTTC.

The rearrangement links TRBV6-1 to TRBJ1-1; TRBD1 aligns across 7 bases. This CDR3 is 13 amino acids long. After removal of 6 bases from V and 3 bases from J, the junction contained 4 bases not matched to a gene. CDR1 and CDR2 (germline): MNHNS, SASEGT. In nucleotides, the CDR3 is TGTGCCAGCAGGACAGGGTTGTACACTGAAGCTTTCTTT. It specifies CASRTGLYTEAFF.

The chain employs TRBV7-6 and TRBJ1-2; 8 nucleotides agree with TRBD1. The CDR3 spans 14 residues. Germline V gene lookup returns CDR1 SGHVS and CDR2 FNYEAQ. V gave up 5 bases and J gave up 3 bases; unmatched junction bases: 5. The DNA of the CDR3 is TGTGCCAGCAGCACAGGACAGGGTGACTATGGCTACACCTTC. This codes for CASSTGQGDYGYTF.

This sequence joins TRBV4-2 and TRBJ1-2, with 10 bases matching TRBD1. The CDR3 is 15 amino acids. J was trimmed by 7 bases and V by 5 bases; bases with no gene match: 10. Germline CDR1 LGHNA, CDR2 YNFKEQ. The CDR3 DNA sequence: TGTGCCAGCAGCAACCCGGGACAGGGGCTCGCTGGCTACACCTTC. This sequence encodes CASSNPGQGLAGYTF.

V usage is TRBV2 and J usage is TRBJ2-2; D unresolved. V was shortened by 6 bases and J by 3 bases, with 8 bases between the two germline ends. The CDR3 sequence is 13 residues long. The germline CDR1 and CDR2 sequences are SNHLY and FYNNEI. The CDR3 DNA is TGTGCCAGCAGACGATCGGACACCGGGGAGCTGTTTTTT. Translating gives CASRRSDTGELFF.

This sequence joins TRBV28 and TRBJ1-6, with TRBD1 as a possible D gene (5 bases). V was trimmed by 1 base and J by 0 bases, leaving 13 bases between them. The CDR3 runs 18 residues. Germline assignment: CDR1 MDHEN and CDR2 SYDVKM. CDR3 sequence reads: CASSLSGGYSSYNSPLHF. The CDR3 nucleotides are TGTGCCAGCAGTTTATCGGGGGGATATAGCTCCTATAATTCACCCCTCCACTTT.

The CDR3 DNA sequence: TGTGCCAGTAGTATCGGAGTCGGGGTTAATCAGCCCCAGCATTTT. Protein sequence: CASSIGVGVNQPQHF. This sequence joins TRBV19 and TRBJ1-5; D unclear. This CDR3 is 15 amino acids long. CDR1 and CDR2 (germline): LNHDA, SQIVND (reference sequence). V dropped 3 bases and J dropped 4 bases, with 13 bases sitting between them.

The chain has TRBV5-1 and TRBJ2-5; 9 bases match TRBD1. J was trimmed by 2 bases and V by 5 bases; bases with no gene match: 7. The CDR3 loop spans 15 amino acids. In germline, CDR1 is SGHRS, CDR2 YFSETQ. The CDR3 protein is CASSWNRGQQETQYF. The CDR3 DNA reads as TGCGCCAGCAGTTGGAACAGGGGGCAACAAGAGACCCAGTACTTC.

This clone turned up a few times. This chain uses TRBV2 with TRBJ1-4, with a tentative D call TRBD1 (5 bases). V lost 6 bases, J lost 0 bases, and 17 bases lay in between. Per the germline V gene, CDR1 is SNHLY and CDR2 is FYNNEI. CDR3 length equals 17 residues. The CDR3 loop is CASRGAGLVATNEKLFF. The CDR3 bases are TGTGCCAGCAGAGGGGCAGGCCTCGTTGCAACTAATGAAAAACTGTTTTTT.

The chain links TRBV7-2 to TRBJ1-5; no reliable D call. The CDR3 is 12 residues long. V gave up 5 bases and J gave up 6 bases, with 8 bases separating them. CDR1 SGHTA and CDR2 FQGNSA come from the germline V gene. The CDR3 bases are TGTGCCAGCAGCCCTTACGGTCAGCCCCAGCATTTT. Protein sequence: CASSPYGQPQHF.

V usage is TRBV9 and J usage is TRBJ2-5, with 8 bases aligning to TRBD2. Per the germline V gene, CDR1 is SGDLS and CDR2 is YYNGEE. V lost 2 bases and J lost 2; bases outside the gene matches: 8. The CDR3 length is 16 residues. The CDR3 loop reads CASSVFAGGEQETQYF. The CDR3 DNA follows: TGTGCCAGCAGCGTGTTTGCCGGGGGGGAACAAGAGACCCAGTACTTC. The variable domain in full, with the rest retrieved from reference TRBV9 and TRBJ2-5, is DSGVTQTPKHLITATGQRVTLRCSPRSGDLSVYWYQQSLDQGLQFLIQYYNGEERAKGNILERFSAQQFPDLHSELNLSSLELGDSALYFCASSVFAGGEQETQYFGPGTRLLVL.

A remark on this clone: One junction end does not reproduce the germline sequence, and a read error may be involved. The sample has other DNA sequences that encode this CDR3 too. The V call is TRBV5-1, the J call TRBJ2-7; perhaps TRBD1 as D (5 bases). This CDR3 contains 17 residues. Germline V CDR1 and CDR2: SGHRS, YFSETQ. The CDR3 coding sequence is TGCGCTAGCAGCCCGTTGGGCACCTCACAGGATACCTACGAGCAGTACTTC. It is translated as CASSPLGTSQDTYEQYF.

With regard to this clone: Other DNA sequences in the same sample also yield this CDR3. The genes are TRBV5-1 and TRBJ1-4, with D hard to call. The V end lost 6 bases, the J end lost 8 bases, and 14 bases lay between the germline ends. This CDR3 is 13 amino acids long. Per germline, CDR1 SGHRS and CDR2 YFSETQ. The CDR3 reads CASKVEQNEKLFF. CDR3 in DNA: TGCGCCAGCAAAGTCGAGCAAAACGAAAAACTGTTTTTT.

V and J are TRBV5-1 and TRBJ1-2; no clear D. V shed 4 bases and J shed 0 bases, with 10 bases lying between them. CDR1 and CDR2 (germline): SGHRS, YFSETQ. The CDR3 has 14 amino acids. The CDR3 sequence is CASSVTRANYGYTF. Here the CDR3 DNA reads TGCGCCAGCAGCGTGACAAGAGCTAACTATGGCTACACCTTC.

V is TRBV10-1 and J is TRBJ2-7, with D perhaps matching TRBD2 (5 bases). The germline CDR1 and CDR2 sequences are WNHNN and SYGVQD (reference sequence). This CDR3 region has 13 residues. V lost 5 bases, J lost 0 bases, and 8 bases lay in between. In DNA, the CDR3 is TGCGCCAGCAGTCGCGGGTCCTCCTACGAGCAGTACTTC. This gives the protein CASSRGSSYEQYF.

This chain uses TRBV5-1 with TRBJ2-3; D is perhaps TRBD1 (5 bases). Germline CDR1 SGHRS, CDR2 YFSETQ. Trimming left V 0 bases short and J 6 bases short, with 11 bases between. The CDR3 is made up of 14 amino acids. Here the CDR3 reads CASSLDSGSDTQYF. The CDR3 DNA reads TGCGCCAGCAGCTTGGACTCAGGGTCGGATACGCAGTATTTT.

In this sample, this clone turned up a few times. CDR3 nucleotides: TGCGCCAGCAGTTTTGCTCCCCCCAGATCTTTGTCTGGAAACACCATATATTTT. Amino acids: CASSFAPPRSLSGNTIYF. This chain joins TRBV23-1 and TRBJ1-3, with D unresolved. TRBV23-1 is noted as an ORF with a role that remains uncertain. V was trimmed by 5 bases and J by 1 base, leaving 21 bases between them. The CDR3 has 18 amino acids.

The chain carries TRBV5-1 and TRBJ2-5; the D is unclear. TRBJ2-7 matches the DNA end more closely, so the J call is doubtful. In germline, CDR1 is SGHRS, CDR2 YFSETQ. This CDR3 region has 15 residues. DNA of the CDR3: TGCGCCAGCAGCTTGGGGCAGCTAGTCGTCGACGAGCAGTACTTC. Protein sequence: CASSLGQLVVDEQYF.

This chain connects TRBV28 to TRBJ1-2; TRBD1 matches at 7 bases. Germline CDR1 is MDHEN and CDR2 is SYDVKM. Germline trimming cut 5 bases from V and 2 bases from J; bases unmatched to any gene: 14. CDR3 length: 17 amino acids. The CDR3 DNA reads TGTGCCAGCAGTGTTTTTCGGGCAGGGGGAGGAAACTATGGCTACACCTTC. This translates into CASSVFRAGGGNYGYTF.